This section outlines one T cell receptor beta chain sequence together with its context. This specimen belongs to a study of blood T cell repertoires in COVID-19. Study-wide context: Both acute and convalescent COVID-19 samples were obtained from the United States, Italy and Spain. PBMCs, B-cell-depleted T cells, or T cells were the source of the cDNA or gDNA that made up the material.

In the authors' methods: Quantification of nucleated cells was approximated via reference gene primer amplification. Sequencing was performed with immunoSEQ multiplex PCR; in TCRdb, only in-frame clones are kept and a portion is missing. Clonal size and the V and J genes are those of that table, whereas D and trimming came from the DNA. The table shows about 90,000 clones, with over 75% occurring only once. The sequence was obtained from a man between 65 and 85 years old with acute or convalescent COVID-19. The specimen sequenced was peripheral blood.

CDR3 nucleotide sequence: TGCAGCGGCCGACAACGGTACCAAGAGACCCAGTACTTC. It translates to CSGRQRYQETQYF. This chain connects TRBV29-1 to TRBJ2-5, with no clear D. V lost 7 bases to trimming and J lost 0 bases, with 12 bases between them. The CDR3 is 13 amino acids. CDR1 and CDR2 from the germline V gene are SQVTM and ANQGSEA.